These T cell receptor beta chains were read from a single sample in a study of cytomegalovirus exposure and HLA in healthy donors. Data came from immunoSEQ multiplex PCR; TCRdb stores just in-frame clones and leaves some out. Here the sample spans over 100,000 clones, more than 75% being singletons. Sequences were obtained from PBMCs. Receptors originate from a young woman in good health and CMV-seropositive. Each CDR3 is given with its conserved first and last residue. The order of the fields is V gene, clone size, D gene, J gene, CDR3 DNA, CDR3 protein. D genes are given only for firm matches. Expanded clones get a size class; other rows say once, few or many, or leave the size out.

>TRBV5-1|-|TRBD1|TRBJ1-1
TGCGCCAGCAGCTTACAATCGGGACAGCAGAACACTGAAGCTTTCTTT
CASSLQSGQQNTEAFF
>TRBV27|-|-|TRBJ2-3
TGTGCCAGCAGTTTAACAGCAAGGGATACGCAGTATTTT
CASSLTARDTQYF
>TRBV19|few|-|TRBJ1-6
TGTGCCAGTAGTTCTGGCGGGTGGTCACCCCTCCACTTT
CASSSGGWSPLHF
>TRBV6-1|once|-|TRBJ1-1
TGTGCCAGCAGTGAATTCGGACAGCTTAGAAACACTGAAGCTTTCTTT
CASSEFGQLRNTEAFF
>TRBV7-2|-|-|TRBJ2-1
TGTGCCAGCAGCCCGCGGGGTAGCTACAATGAGCAGTTCTTC
CASSPRGSYNEQFF
>TRBV7-8|once|-|TRBJ2-2
TGTGCCAGCAGTTCATTTGCCGGGAGCCTAAATGGGGAGCTGTTTTTT
CASSSFAGSLNGELFF
>TRBV15|-|TRBD1|TRBJ1-5
TGTGCCACCAGCAGAGTGGAAGAAATGGGACAGCGTTATCAGCCCCAGCATTTT
CATSRVEEMGQRYQPQHF
>TRBV5-6|-|-|TRBJ1-5
TGTGCCAGCAGCTCTTCGTTAAACAGGGCGATCAATCAGCCCCAGCATTTT
CASSSSLNRAINQPQHF
>TRBV6-5|many|-|TRBJ1-2
TGTGCCAGCAGTTACGGTCCAGGGCGAGGCTACACCTTC
CASSYGPGRGYTF
>TRBV4-1|-|TRBD1|TRBJ2-2
TGCGCCAGCAGCCAAGGGGACAGGGGCGTGGTGGGCACCGGGGAGCTGTTTTTT
CASSQGDRGVVGTGELFF
>TRBV19|-|TRBD1|TRBJ2-5
TGTGCCAGTAGCAGACGGGACAGATTTGAAGAGACCCAGTACTTC
CASSRRDRFEETQYF
>TRBV9|-|-|TRBJ2-1
TGTGCCAGCAGCGTAGCCGGGTTTCACAATGAGCAGTTCTTC
CASSVAGFHNEQFF
>TRBV4-1|once|TRBD1|TRBJ1-3
TGCGCCAGCAGCCAACAGGGGGACACCATATATTTT
CASSQQGDTIYF
>TRBV7-3|-|-|TRBJ2-1
TGTGCCAGCAGTTGGGACAATTACAATGAGCAGTTCTTC
CASSWDNYNEQFF
>TRBV27|-|-|TRBJ2-7
TGTGCCAGCAGTTTAGGGGTGGGAGGACACGAGCAGTACTTC
CASSLGVGGHEQYF
>TRBV9|-|-|TRBJ1-1
TGTGCCAGCACCAAGAGGAGTGACACTGAAGCTTTCTTT
CASTKRSDTEAFF
>TRBV6-6|-|TRBD1|TRBJ1-1
TGTGCCAGCAGTTACTCGGCGACAGGGCTGAACACTGAAGCTTTCTTT
CASSYSATGLNTEAFF
>TRBV10-3|-|TRBD1|TRBJ2-1
TGTGCCATCAGGACAGGGATTGAGCAGTTCTTC
CAIRTGIEQFF
>TRBV15|few|TRBD1|TRBJ1-2
TGTGCCACCAGCAGTGGGCAGGGGGCTGGCGGCTACACCTTC
CATSSGQGAGGYTF
>TRBV19|-|TRBD1|TRBJ1-2
TGTGCCAGTAGTGCCTTTCAGGGGGGCGCGCCGGGCTACACCTTC
CASSAFQGGAPGYTF
>TRBV27|-|-|TRBJ2-3
TGTGCCAGCAGTCCAGAAACTAGCTCCCCGGGCACAGATACGCAGTATTTT
CASSPETSSPGTDTQYF
>TRBV5-8|-|TRBD1|TRBJ1-5
TGTGCCAGCAGCTGGCAGACAGGGTTGAGTCAGCCCCAGCATTTT
CASSWQTGLSQPQHF
>TRBV9|-|TRBD2|TRBJ2-1
TGTGCCAGCAGCGTTACCCCCGGGACTAGAAACGATGAGCAGTTCTTC
CASSVTPGTRNDEQFF
>TRBV19|-|TRBD1|TRBJ1-2
TGTGCCAGTAGTACTCTTGGGACAGCTCGGGGCTATGGCTACACCTTC
CASSTLGTARGYGYTF
>TRBV18|-|-|TRBJ1-1
TGTGCCAGCTCCCCGTTTAAATCGACTGAAGCTTTCTTT
CASSPFKSTEAFF
>TRBV5-1|few|TRBD2|TRBJ2-3
TGCGCCAGCAGCCAGCGGGGGAACACAGATACGCAGTATTTT
CASSQRGNTDTQYF
>TRBV9|-|-|TRBJ1-2
TGTGCCAGCAGCGTAGATCAGGGATGGGGCTACACCTTC
CASSVDQGWGYTF
>TRBV11-1|-|-|TRBJ2-7
TGTGCCAGCAGCTTAGCGGGAGTTCACGAGCAGTACTTC
CASSLAGVHEQYF
>TRBV6-6|once|-|TRBJ2-3
TGTGCCAGCAGCGAGCCTCCCGCCCGGCAGTATTTT
CASSEPPARQYF
>TRBV27|-|TRBD1|TRBJ2-7
TGTGCCAGCAGTTTTCAGGGGGCCACCTACGAGCAGTACTTC
CASSFQGATYEQYF
>TRBV10-3|-|-|TRBJ2-7
TGTGCCATCAGAGTGGACAGTTCATACCCCTACGAGCAGTACTTC
CAIRVDSSYPYEQYF
>TRBV5-1|few|-|TRBJ1-6
TGCGCCAGCAGCGATCCGGAGGCGCCCCTCCACTTT
CASSDPEAPLHF
>TRBV5-1|-|TRBD1|TRBJ1-1
TGCGCCAGCAGCCAACGACAGGGGGGGCCTGAAGCTTTCTTT
CASSQRQGGPEAFF
>TRBV7-9|-|-|TRBJ2-1
TGTGCCAGCAGCCCAGGGGTGGGGGGGCGCGAGCAGTTCTTC
CASSPGVGGREQFF
>TRBV18|-|-|TRBJ2-7
TGTGCCAGCTCGTCCCCGGGTTCCTTCTACGAGCAGTACTTC
CASSSPGSFYEQYF
>TRBV5-6|once|TRBD2|TRBJ2-7
TGTGCCAGCAGCTCCAAGCGGGAGGGCCGGTACGAGCAGTACTTC
CASSSKREGRYEQYF
>TRBV18|-|TRBD2|TRBJ2-1
TGTGCCAGCTCACCCCTTGGGGATAGCGGGACCCAGGAGGGGTTCTTC
CASSPLGDSGTQEGFF
>TRBV11-2|-|TRBD1|TRBJ2-7
TGTGCCAGCAGCACAGGGGGCGCCTACGAGCAGTACTTC
CASSTGGAYEQYF
>TRBV11-3|-|TRBD1|TRBJ2-7
TGTGCCAGCAGCTCCGGGACAGGGGGCCCGGGGTACTACGAGCAGTACTTC
CASSSGTGGPGYYEQYF
>TRBV4-2|-|-|TRBJ2-1
TGTGCCAGCAGCCAAGGCGGCAGGGTAGACGATGAGCAGTTCTTC
CASSQGGRVDDEQFF
>TRBV28|few|-|TRBJ1-1
TGTGCCAGCAGTTTAGTACAGCCCAACACTGAAGCTTTCTTT
CASSLVQPNTEAFF
>TRBV5-6|-|-|TRBJ2-5
TGTGCCAGCAGTTTAGCAGGGCCCCAAGAGACCCAGTACTTC
CASSLAGPQETQYF
>TRBV5-1|-|TRBD2|TRBJ2-1
TGCGCCAGCAGCATAGAGACTAGCCCCTACAATGAGCAGTTCTTC
CASSIETSPYNEQFF
>TRBV4-1|-|TRBD2|TRBJ2-5
TGCGCCAGCAGTCTCGGACTAGCGGAAGAGACCCAGTACTTC
CASSLGLAEETQYF
>TRBV4-3|-|-|TRBJ2-7
TGCGCCAGCAGCCTCTCTGGCGGGAACTACGAGCAGTACTTC
CASSLSGGNYEQYF
>TRBV11-3|-|-|TRBJ2-3
TGTGCCAGCATCTTAACGGTACCCCCAGATACGCAGTATTTT
CASILTVPPDTQYF
>TRBV7-9|-|-|TRBJ1-3
TGTGCCAGCAGCTTAGCAGGGGTTGGAAACACCATATATTTT
CASSLAGVGNTIYF
>TRBV1|-|-|TRBJ1-4
TGCACCAGCAGCCACTATCCCGGACAGGGAGATGAAAAACTGTTTTTT
CTSSHYPGQGDEKLFF
>TRBV6-5|once|TRBD1|TRBJ1-1
TGTGCCAGCAGTTACTCGACAGGGTGGTCCATTGAAGCTTTCTTT
CASSYSTGWSIEAFF
>TRBV7-9|-|-|TRBJ2-7
TGTGCCAGCAGCCCCGGGAACAGCCCCTACGAGCAGTACTTC
CASSPGNSPYEQYF
>TRBV5-8|-|-|TRBJ2-7
TGTGCCAGCAGATCAGGGACCGGGAGCTCCTACGAGCAGTACTTC
CASRSGTGSSYEQYF
>TRBV13|once|TRBD1|TRBJ1-1
TGTGCCAGCAGCGAAAGACAGGGAGGAACTGAAGCTTTCTTT
CASSERQGGTEAFF
>TRBV18|-|-|TRBJ1-5
TGTGCCAGCTCACCACAGAGGGTCCGAAGCAATCAGCCCCAGCATTTT
CASSPQRVRSNQPQHF
>TRBV5-5|-|-|TRBJ1-2
TGTGCCAGCAGCTTGTATTCCGAGTCGAGCTATGGCTACACCTTC
CASSLYSESSYGYTF
>TRBV18|-|-|TRBJ1-4
TGTGCCAGCTCACCGGGGAGAAATGAAAAACTGTTTTTT
CASSPGRNEKLFF
>TRBV9|-|-|TRBJ2-3
TGTGCCAGCAGCGCTTGGACTAGCACAGATACGCAGTATTTT
CASSAWTSTDTQYF
>TRBV7-9|-|TRBD1|TRBJ2-7
TGTGCCAGCAGCCTCCGGACAGGGGCATGGGAGCAGTACTTC
CASSLRTGAWEQYF
>TRBV7-3|once|TRBD2|TRBJ2-3
TGTGCCAGCAGCTTCTCTAGCGGGAGGGCTGATACGCAGTATTTT
CASSFSSGRADTQYF
>TRBV6-6|-|TRBD1|TRBJ1-5
TGTGCCAGCAGTTATGGACAGGACAATCAGCCCCAGCATTTT
CASSYGQDNQPQHF